This TCR beta chain stems from a study of blood T cell repertoires in COVID-19. Cohorts were determined from participant-reported clinical history. With 0 bases removed from V and 7 bases from J, the gap between germline ends came to 10 bases. This CDR3 contains 14 residues. The germline gives CDR1 MNHEY, CDR2 SVGAGI. Original processing methods: Counts of nucleated cells, estimated from reference gene primer amplification, were obtained. Data came from immunoSEQ multiplex PCR; TCRdb stores just in-frame clones and leaves some out. V and J calls and clone size come straight from that table; D and trimming were deduced from the DNA. In the table there are 250,000 to 350,000 clones, about 87% of which are singletons.

The receptor comes from a woman in her fifties or sixties who had recovered from COVID-19. The sequenced sample consisted of PBMCs or T cells enriched from blood (not recorded which). The rearrangement joins TRBV6-5 to TRBJ1-5; no reliable D call. The CDR3 bases are TGTGCCAGCAGTTACTCCCGGTCCTCCCAGCCCCAGCATTTT. Protein product: CASSYSRSSQPQHF.